What follows is one TCR beta chain and its context. The antigen is undetermined. Reverse transcription of extracted RNA yielded cDNA, which provided the sequencing template. The repertoire was sequenced with immunoSEQ multiplex PCR; TCRdb's copy has only in-frame clones and lacks some. The sample shows 100,000 to 150,000 clones, roughly 55% of them seen only once. The data stem from a study of CD8+ T cells in alopecia areata. Study-wide results and caveats: Lesional tissue from the scalp (especially in alopecia totalis/universalis) showed higher clonality than normal scalp.

The CDR3 runs to 14 residues. Trimming removed 6 bases from V and 4 bases from J, with 15 bases in between. Germline V gene sequence: CDR1 SEHNR, CDR2 FQNEAQ (reference sequence). Treatment described: oral pan-JAK inhibitor, 5-10 mg twice daily. This TCR was recovered from a human donor with alopecia areata. This chain connects TRBV7-9 to TRBJ2-5, with a possible D match to TRBD1 (6 bases). The sample was CD4+ T cells sorted from blood, taken at week 4, from a patient treated with tofacitinib. The CDR3 spells CASRQGNQGETQYF. CDR3 nucleotides: TGTGCCAGCAGACAGGGTAATCAAGGAGAGACCCAGTACTTC.